This T cell receptor beta chain came from a study of vaccination and CD4 T cells after COVID-19. Points on this clonotype: Its specificity is not known.

Indicated treatment: roughly 10-day PBMC culture with coronavirus spike peptide pools or control peptides (ViraFEST assay). All positive PCR tests were dated between March and December 2020, predating US Alpha, Beta and Delta variants. Cultured CD4+ T cells had their DNA profiled by the Oncomine TCR Beta short-read assay. TCRdb reanalysed the PCR reads using MiXCR and keeps one entry per CDR3 protein. The sample carries 20,000 or so distinct CDR3 sequences, approximately 30% recorded once. The sample was cultured CD4+ T cells from blood. This clonotype was sampled from a human donor with COVID-19.

The CDR3 reads CASSDRQIGANVLTF. For the CDR3, the DNA is TGTGCCAGCAGCGATCGACAGATAGGGGCCAACGTCCTGACTTTC. The chain is built from TRBV7-2 and TRBJ2-6, with a weak D call TRBD1 (5 bases). Germline CDR1 is SGHTA and CDR2 is FQGNSA. The CDR3 length is 15 residues. With 5 bases removed from V and 4 bases from J, the gap between germline ends came to 12 bases.